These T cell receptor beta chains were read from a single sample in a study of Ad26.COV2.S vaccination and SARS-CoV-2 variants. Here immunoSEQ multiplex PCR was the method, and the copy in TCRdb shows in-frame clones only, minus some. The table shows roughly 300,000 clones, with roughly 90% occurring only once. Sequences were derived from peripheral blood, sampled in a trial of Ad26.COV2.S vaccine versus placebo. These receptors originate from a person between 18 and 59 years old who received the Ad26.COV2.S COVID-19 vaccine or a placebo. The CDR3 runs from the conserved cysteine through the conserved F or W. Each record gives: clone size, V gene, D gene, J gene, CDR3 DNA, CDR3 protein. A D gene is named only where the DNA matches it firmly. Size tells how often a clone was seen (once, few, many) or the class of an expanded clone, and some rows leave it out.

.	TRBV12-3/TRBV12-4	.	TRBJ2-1	TGTGCCACCCTGACTGAAAGGTTCAATGAGCAGTTCTTC	CATLTERFNEQFF
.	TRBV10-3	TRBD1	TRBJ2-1	TGTGCCATCAGGGACAGGGGTTCCAATGAGCAGTTCTTC	CAIRDRGSNEQFF
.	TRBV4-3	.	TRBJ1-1	TGCGCCAGCAGCCCACGAGATTGGGGCACTGAAGCTTTCTTT	CASSPRDWGTEAFF
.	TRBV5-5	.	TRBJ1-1	TGTGCCAGCAGCAAGGACAGGAACACTGAAGCTTTCTTT	CASSKDRNTEAFF
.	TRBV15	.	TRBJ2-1	TGTGCCACCAGGACACGCTACAATGAGCAGTTCTTC	CATRTRYNEQFF
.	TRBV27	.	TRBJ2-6	TGTGCCAGCAGTAAGGCCTCTGGGGCCAACGTCCTGACTTTC	CASSKASGANVLTF
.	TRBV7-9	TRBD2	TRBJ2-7	TGTGCCAGCAGCGGGGGACTAGCGAATGCCTACGAGCAGTACTTC	CASSGGLANAYEQYF
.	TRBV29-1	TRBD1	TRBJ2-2	TGCAGCATCGGACAGGGGCAGGACACCGGGGAGCTGTTTTTT	CSIGQGQDTGELFF
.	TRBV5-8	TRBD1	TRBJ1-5	TGTGCCAGCAGCCGAGGGACAGGCCGTCGCAATCAGCCCCAGCATTTT	CASSRGTGRRNQPQHF
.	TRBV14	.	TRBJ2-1	TGTGCCAGCAGCCAAGTGCGGACCGAGCAGTTCTTC	CASSQVRTEQFF
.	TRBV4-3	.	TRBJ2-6	TGCGCCAGCAGCTTTGACCGCTCTGGGGCCAACGTCCTGACTTTC	CASSFDRSGANVLTF
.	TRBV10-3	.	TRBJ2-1	TGTGCCATCAGACTGAGTACCTCCTACAATGAGCAGTTCTTC	CAIRLSTSYNEQFF
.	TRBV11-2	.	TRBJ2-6	TGTGCCAGCAGCTTAGTTGGGGGTTCGTCGGCCAACGTCCTGACTTTC	CASSLVGGSSANVLTF
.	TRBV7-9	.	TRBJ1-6	TGTGCCAGCAGCGCACACAGGGATAATTCACCCCTCCACTTT	CASSAHRDNSPLHF
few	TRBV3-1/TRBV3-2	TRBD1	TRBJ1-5	TGTGCCAGCAGCCAAGATATAGGGGGCCAGCCCCAGCATTTT	CASSQDIGGQPQHF
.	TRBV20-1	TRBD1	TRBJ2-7	TGCAGTGCTAGTACAGGGGAAGGGTCCTACGAGCAGTACTTC	CSASTGEGSYEQYF
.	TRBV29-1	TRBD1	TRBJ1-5	TGCAGCGTAGGGGACAGGGGCTACAATCAGCCCCAGCATTTT	CSVGDRGYNQPQHF
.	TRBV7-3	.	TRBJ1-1	TGTGCCAGCAGCTTAGAGATGAACACTGAAGCTTTCTTT	CASSLEMNTEAFF
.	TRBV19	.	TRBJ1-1	TGTGCCAGTAGTAACCGGGCCACTGAAGCTTTCTTT	CASSNRATEAFF
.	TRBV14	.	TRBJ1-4	TGTGCCAGCAGCCAAGTGGCCCTAAAGGCTAATGAAAAACTGTTTTTT	CASSQVALKANEKLFF
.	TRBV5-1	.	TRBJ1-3	TGCGCCAGCAGCTTGTACGGCGACTCTGGAAACACCATATATTTT	CASSLYGDSGNTIYF
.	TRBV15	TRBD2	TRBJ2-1	TGTGCCACCAGCAGAATGAGTAGCGGGAGTGGGTACTTGGACAATGAGCAGTTCTTC	CATSRMSSGSGYLDNEQFF